This TCR beta chain was observed in a study of blood T cell repertoires in COVID-19. Study-wide background: Samples of COVID-19 (acute and convalescent) were obtained from the United States, Italy and Spain. Nucleic acid was either cDNA or gDNA, and it came from T cells, B-cell-depleted T cells, or PBMCs.

Study processing details: Researchers report that nucleated cell counts were estimated from reference gene primer amplification. Profiled with immunoSEQ multiplex PCR; TCRdb holds only in-frame clones, not every one. The DNA gave D and trimming, while V, J and clone size come from that table. The sample lists roughly 250,000 clones; around nine tenths were seen once. This TCR was sampled from a young man with acute or convalescent COVID-19. The material sequenced was peripheral blood.

The CDR3 bases are TGTGCCAGCAGTGACTCGGACATCAGGGGGGATAGGGCAGATACGCAGTATTTT. Translating it yields CASSDSDIRGDRADTQYF. The chain uses TRBV6-4 and TRBJ2-3; D might be TRBD1 (7 bases). Germline CDR1 MRHNA, CDR2 SNTAGT. The CDR3 spans 18 residues. Trimming removed 0 bases at V and 4 bases at J, with 20 bases between.